These 15 T cell receptor beta chains originate from one sample sequenced in a study of CD8 T cells in ankylosing spondylitis. These receptors lack a known antigen. General study points: Characteristic, it appeared, of ankylosing spondylitis blood was a TCR beta motif of fewer than 10 highly homologous variants.

Using its own MiXCR run on the 5' RACE reads, TCRdb lists one record per CDR3 protein. The repertoire holds some 840,000 distinct CDR3 sequences, with approximately 12% as singletons. The sample consisted of blood, either unsorted or a sorted T cell fraction (not recorded which). All receptors come from a male donor with ankylosing spondylitis.

The chain recombines TRBV20-1 with TRBJ2-5; D is perhaps TRBD2 (6 bases). The CDR3 covers 15 residues. V lost 6 bases, J lost 5 bases, and 22 bases lay in between. CDR1 and CDR2 from the germline V gene are DFQATT and SNEGSKA (reference sequence). The CDR3 loop is CSAPAGGNWKETQYF. The CDR3 bases are TGCAGTGCCCCCGCCGGCGGGAATTGGAAGGAGACCCAGTACTTC.

The DNA for the CDR3 is TGTGCCAGCAGTCGGACTAGCTGGAGCAATGAGCAGTTCTTC. This translates into CASSRTSWSNEQFF. The chain has TRBV6-1 and TRBJ2-1, with 8 bases fitting TRBD2. Unmatched junction bases numbered 6, after V lost 5 bases and J lost 6 bases. The CDR3 has 14 residues. Germline CDR1 and CDR2: MNHNS and SASEGT.

The chain is built from TRBV6-6 and TRBJ1-6, with 9 bases lining up with TRBD1. There are 17 residues in the CDR3. V lost 5 bases, J lost 1 base, and 6 bases stayed unmatched. Germline V gene data show CDR1 as MNHNY and CDR2 as SVGAGI (reference sequence). The DNA of the CDR3 is TGTGCCAGCAGTGTTACAGGGGGCGGTTCCTATAATTCACCCCTCCACTTT. Protein product: CASSVTGGGSYNSPLHF.

This clonotype has just a few counts. The chain combines TRBV6-5 with TRBJ1-1; no clear D. The germline V gene has CDR1 MNHEY and CDR2 SVGAGI. This CDR3 contains 14 residues. Trimming pared 0 bases from V and 4 bases from J, leaving 9 bases between. CDR3 sequence: CASSYSRGATEAFF. The CDR3, as DNA: TGTGCCAGCAGTTACTCTCGGGGAGCCACTGAAGCTTTCTTT.

This clonotype was picked up many times. This chain uses TRBV6-1 with TRBJ1-3, with 7 positions matching TRBD1. Looked up from germline, CDR1 is MNHNS and CDR2 is SASEGT. The CDR3 totals 15 residues. V lost 6 bases, J lost 2 bases, and 7 bases stayed unmatched. CDR3 protein: CASSAGGWAGNTIYF. The CDR3 nucleotides are TGTGCCAGCAGCGCAGGGGGTTGGGCTGGAAACACCATATATTTT.

This clonotype was recorded at least ten times. V usage is TRBV6-5 and J usage is TRBJ2-1; D is possibly TRBD2 (5 bases). The germline CDR1 and CDR2 sequences are MNHEY and SVGAGI. V was pared by 0 bases and J by 6 bases, with 12 bases between. This CDR3 comprises 15 residues. CDR3 nucleotide sequence: TGTGCCAGCAGTTACTCGCCCCGAGGGTCCAATGAGCAGTTCTTC. This encodes CASSYSPRGSNEQFF.

This clonotype was detected only a few times. V gene TRBV20-1 combines with J gene TRBJ2-3; 9 nucleotides line up with TRBD2. V lost 3 bases and J lost 0; bases outside the gene matches: 7. The CDR3 is 16 amino acids. Germline values: CDR1 DFQATT, CDR2 SNEGSKA (reference sequence). CDR3 loop: CSASGLAGTSTDTQYF. CDR3 bases: TGCAGTGCTAGCGGCCTAGCGGGGACTAGCACAGATACGCAGTATTTT.

This clonotype was picked up many times. The chain couples TRBV18 to TRBJ2-3, with TRBD1 identical over 7 bases. Germline trimming cut 8 bases from V and 0 bases from J; bases unmatched to any gene: 5. Per germline, CDR1 KGHSH and CDR2 LQKENI. The CDR3 totals 14 residues. The CDR3 coding sequence is TGTGCCAGCAGTCCGACAGGGAGCACAGATACGCAGTATTTT. It encodes CASSPTGSTDTQYF.

This rearrangement joins TRBV12-3 or TRBV12-4 to TRBJ2-7; possible D gene TRBD1, 6 bases. This CDR3 is built from 14 residues. Trimming cost V 3 bases and J 6 bases, with 15 bases left between them. The CDR3 spells CASSLVRGIAEQYF. CDR3 bases: TGTGCCAGCAGTTTGGTCAGGGGAATCGCCGAGCAGTACTTC.

This clonotype was detected many times. The chain recombines TRBV7-8 with TRBJ1-1; D possibly corresponds to TRBD1 (5 bases). CDR1 and CDR2 (germline): SGHVS, FQNEAQ. Trimming stripped 2 bases from V and 6 bases from J, with 13 bases between. The CDR3 spans 14 residues. The CDR3 DNA follows: TGTGCCAGCAGCTTAACCGGGACGAGGCCTGAAGCTTTCTTT. It yields the protein CASSLTGTRPEAFF. The full variable domain, completed using reference TRBV7-8 and TRBJ1-1, is GAGVSQSPRYKVAKRGQDVALRCDPISGHVSLFWYQQALGQGPEFLTYFQNEAQLDKSGLPSDRFFAERPEGSVSTLKIQRTQQEDSAVYLCASSLTGTRPEAFFGQGTRLTVV.

The table lists this clonotype with many counts. The CDR3 nucleotides read TGCGCCAGCAGCCAAGGCCCGACAGGGTCGGAAAGCACAGATACGCAGTATTTT. This gives the protein CASSQGPTGSESTDTQYF. The chain employs TRBV4-3 and TRBJ2-3; 7 bases map to TRBD1. The ends lost 1 base at V and 0 bases at J; junction bases unmatched: 10. This CDR3 has 18 residues. Germline V CDR1 and CDR2: LGHNA, YSLEER.

In its sample, this clonotype was seen a few times. The CDR3 DNA sequence: TGCAGTGCTTTCGGGGGGAGCTCCTACAATGAGCAGTTCTTC. It yields the protein CSAFGGSSYNEQFF. The chain couples TRBV20-1 to TRBJ2-1; 7 bases match TRBD2. The trim removed 5 bases at V and 0 bases at J, leaving 4 bases unmatched. This CDR3 region has 14 residues. Germline values: CDR1 DFQATT, CDR2 SNEGSKA (reference sequence).

There are a few counts of this clonotype. CDR3 amino acids: CASRLSGTDNEQFF. The CDR3 DNA follows: TGTGCCAGCAGACTTAGCGGAACCGACAATGAGCAGTTCTTC. V gene TRBV12-3 or TRBV12-4 combines with J gene TRBJ2-1; tentatively, D is TRBD2 (6 bases). V shed 6 bases and J shed 5 bases, with 14 bases lying between them. This CDR3 contains 14 residues.

The chain links TRBV27 to TRBJ1-2, with D uncertain. Germline CDR1 and CDR2: MNHEY and SMNVEV (reference sequence). V shed 5 bases and J shed 6 bases, with 19 bases lying between them. This CDR3 comprises 15 residues. CDR3 nucleotides: TGTGCCAGCAGTGCCATCCGGGGATTAGGACATGGCTACACCTTC. It yields the protein CASSAIRGLGHGYTF.

This clonotype has more than one count but fewer than ten. The chain uses TRBV5-1 and TRBJ2-7; D may be TRBD1 (5 bases). V lost 7 bases and J 0 bases, leaving 20 bases between the germline ends. CDR1 is SGHRS, CDR2 YFSETQ, per germline. This CDR3 spans 16 amino acids. Written as DNA, the CDR3 is TGCGCCAGCGCTAGAGCAGTAGCAGGGTACTCCTACGAGCAGTACTTC. Translated: CASARAVAGYSYEQYF.